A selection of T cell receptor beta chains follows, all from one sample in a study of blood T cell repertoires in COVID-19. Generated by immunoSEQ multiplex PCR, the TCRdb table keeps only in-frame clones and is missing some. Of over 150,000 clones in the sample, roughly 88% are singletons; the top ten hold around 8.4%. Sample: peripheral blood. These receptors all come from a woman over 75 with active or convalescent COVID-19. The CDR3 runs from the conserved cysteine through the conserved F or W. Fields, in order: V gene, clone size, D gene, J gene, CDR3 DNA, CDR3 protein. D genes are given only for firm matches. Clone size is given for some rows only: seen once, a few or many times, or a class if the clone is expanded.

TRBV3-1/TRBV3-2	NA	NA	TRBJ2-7	TGTGCCAGCAGCCAAGGCGCAGGGTCCGAGCAGTACTTC	CASSQGAGSEQYF
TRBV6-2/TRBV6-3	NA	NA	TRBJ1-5	TGTGCCAGCAGTTACGACAGTATTAATCAGCCCCAGCATTTT	CASSYDSINQPQHF
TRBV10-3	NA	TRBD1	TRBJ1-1	TGTGCCATCAGTATAGACAGGGGTAGGGACACTGAAGCTTTCTTT	CAISIDRGRDTEAFF
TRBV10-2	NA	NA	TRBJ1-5	TGCCCCCGCAGCGGGGGGGGCTCTTATCAGCCCCAGCATTTT	CPRSGGGSYQPQHF
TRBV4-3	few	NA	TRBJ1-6	TGCGCCAGCAGCCAAGATCCAGGGCATAATTCACCCCTCCACTTT	CASSQDPGHNSPLHF
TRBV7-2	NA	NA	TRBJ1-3	TGTGCCAGCAGCTCCCCTAACAGGCCTGACGGCTCTGGAAACACCATATATTTT	CASSSPNRPDGSGNTIYF
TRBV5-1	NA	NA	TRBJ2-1	TGCGCCAGCAGCTTGGTCCTAAGCTCCTACAATGAGCAGTTCTTC	CASSLVLSSYNEQFF
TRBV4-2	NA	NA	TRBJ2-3	TGTGCCAGCAGGGCGGACACAGATACGCAGTATTTT	CASRADTDTQYF
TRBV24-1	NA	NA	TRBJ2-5	TGTGCCACCAGTGACTCCGGGGACTTGGGAACCCAGTACTTC	CATSDSGDLGTQYF
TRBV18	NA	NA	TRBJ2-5	TGTGCCAGCTCACCTCTGGACAGAGAACAAGAGACCCAGTACTTC	CASSPLDREQETQYF
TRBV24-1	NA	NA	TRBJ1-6	TGTGCCACCAGTGATTTTGGCTCCGTGAGAGGCTCCTATAATTCACCCCTCCACTTT	CATSDFGSVRGSYNSPLHF
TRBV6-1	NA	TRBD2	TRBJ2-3	TGTGCCAGCAGTGAGTCCAGCGGGGGGGGTGCAGATACGCAGTATTTT	CASSESSGGGADTQYF
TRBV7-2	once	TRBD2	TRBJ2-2	TGTGCCAGCAGCTTAGGTCTAGCGGGGGGGCCGACCGGGGAGCTGTTTTTT	CASSLGLAGGPTGELFF
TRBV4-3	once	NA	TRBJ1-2	TGCGCCAGCAGCCAAGAGCAGGGGAACGGCTACACCTTC	CASSQEQGNGYTF
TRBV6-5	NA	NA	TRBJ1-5	TGTGCCAGCACGGGGACTCATAGCAATCAGCCCCAGCATTTT	CASTGTHSNQPQHF
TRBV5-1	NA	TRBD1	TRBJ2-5	TGCGCCAGCAGCTTAGGTGGACAGGGTGGCGGAGAGACCCAGTACTTC	CASSLGGQGGGETQYF
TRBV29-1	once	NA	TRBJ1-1	TGCAGCGTTGATGGAGGGCACACTGAAGCTTTCTTT	CSVDGGHTEAFF
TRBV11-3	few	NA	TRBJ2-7	TGTGCCAGCAGCTTGGGATGGGGGCCCAGCTCCTACGAGCAGTACTTC	CASSLGWGPSSYEQYF
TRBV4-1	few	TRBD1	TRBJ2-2	TGCGCCAGCAGCCAAGGGACGACAGGGGCCGGGGAGCTGTTTTTT	CASSQGTTGAGELFF
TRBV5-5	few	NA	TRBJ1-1	TGTGCCAGCAGCTTGGCGGGCGGGGCCATGAACACTGAAGCTTTCTTT	CASSLAGGAMNTEAFF
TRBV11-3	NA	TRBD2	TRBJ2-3	TGTGCCAGCAGCTTTGGACTAGCGGGCACAGATACGCAGTATTTT	CASSFGLAGTDTQYF
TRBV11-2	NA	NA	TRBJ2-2	TGTGCCAGCAGCTTAGATTTCAGGAACACCGGGGAGCTGTTTTTT	CASSLDFRNTGELFF
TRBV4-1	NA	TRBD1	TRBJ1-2	TGCGCCAGCAGCCCCGGACAGGGCGGGCTAGATGGCTACACCTTC	CASSPGQGGLDGYTF
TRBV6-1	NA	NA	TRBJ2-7	TGTGCCAGCAGTGAAACAGGGAACCCCTACGAGCAGTACTTC	CASSETGNPYEQYF
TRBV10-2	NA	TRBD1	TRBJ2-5	TGCGCCAGCAGCCCACAGGGGGCTGACCAAGAGACCCAGTACTTC	CASSPQGADQETQYF
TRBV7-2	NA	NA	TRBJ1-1	TGTGCCAGCAGCCCACAGGGAACTGAAGCTTTCTTT	CASSPQGTEAFF
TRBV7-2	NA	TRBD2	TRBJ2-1	TGTGCCAGCAGTCTAGCGGGGGGGGTTACCTACAATGAGCAGTTCTTC	CASSLAGGVTYNEQFF
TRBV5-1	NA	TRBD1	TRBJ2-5	TGCGCCAGCAGCTTGATGGGACAGGATATAGAGACCCAGTACTTC	CASSLMGQDIETQYF
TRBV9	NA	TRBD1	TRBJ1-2	TGTGCCAGCAGCGCTGGACAGGGGAACTATGGCTACACCTTC	CASSAGQGNYGYTF
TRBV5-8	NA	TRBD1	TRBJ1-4	TGTGCCAGCAGCCGTAACAGGGGGGGTAATGAAAAACTGTTTTTT	CASSRNRGGNEKLFF
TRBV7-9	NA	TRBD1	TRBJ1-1	TGTGCCAGCAGCCCGACGGGACAGGGGGAAGTAGGTAGAACTGAAGCTTTCTTT	CASSPTGQGEVGRTEAFF
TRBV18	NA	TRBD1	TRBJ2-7	TGTGCCAGCTCCCCCACTCCCGGTTCAGGGGGTACGTCTTACGAGCAGTACTTC	CASSPTPGSGGTSYEQYF
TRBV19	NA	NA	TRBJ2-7	TGTGCCAGTAGGCCCAGGGGAACCTACGAGCAGTACTTC	CASRPRGTYEQYF
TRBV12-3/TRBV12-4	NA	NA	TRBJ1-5	TGTGCCAGCAGTTCGGAAAACTACGGGCCCCAGCATTTT	CASSSENYGPQHF
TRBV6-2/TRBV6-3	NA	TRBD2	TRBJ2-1	TGTGCCAGCAGTTACCCGTGGACTAGTGCTAGCTCCTACAATGAGCAGTTCTTC	CASSYPWTSASSYNEQFF
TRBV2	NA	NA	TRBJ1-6	TGTGCCAGCATTGGTCCAGATGACTACTCACCCCTCCACTTT	CASIGPDDYSPLHF
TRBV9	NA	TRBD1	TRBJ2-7	TGTGCCAGCAGCGTAGATGACAGGGGCCACGAGCAGTACTTC	CASSVDDRGHEQYF
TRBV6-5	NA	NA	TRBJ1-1	TGTGCCAGCAGTCCCAGGGGCGGTACTGAAGCTTTCTTT	CASSPRGGTEAFF
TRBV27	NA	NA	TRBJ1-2	TGTGCCAGCAGCTCGCAGGCTGATAACTATGGCTACACCTTC	CASSSQADNYGYTF